A single sample gave rise to the 6 T cell receptor beta chains below, sequenced in a study of T cells in Graves' hyperthyroidism and ophthalmopathy. It was RNA transcripts that yielded the amplified TCR beta CDR3 regions. First-round RT-PCR of the TCR CDR3 relied on the HTBI primer set. TCRdb re-derived calls from the multiplex PCR reads in MiXCR, one entry per CDR3 protein. Among about 400,000 distinct CDR3 sequences listed, roughly 15% were seen once. Sequenced input: blood. The receptors stem from a woman aged 55 to 70 with Graves' ophthalmopathy.

This clonotype was observed at least ten times. CDR3 sequence: CAWSLRRRDNEQFF. CDR3 nucleotide sequence: TGTGCCTGGAGTTTGAGAAGGAGGGACAATGAGCAGTTCTTC. The J gene is TRBJ2-1, the V gene TRBV30, with D perhaps TRBD2 (6 bases). V lost 2 bases and J 5 bases, leaving 13 bases between the germline ends. The CDR3 is 14 amino acids. Germline V gene data show CDR1 as GTSNPN and CDR2 as SVGIG (reference sequence). Looking up the rest from reference TRBV30 and TRBJ2-1 gives the full variable domain: SQTIHQWPATLVQPVGSPLSLECTVEGTSNPNLYWYRQAAGRGLQLLFYSVGIGQISSEVPQNLSASRPQDRQFILSSKKLLLSDSGFYLCAWSLRRRDNEQFFGPGTRLTVL.

The chain uses TRBV12-3 or TRBV12-4 and TRBJ2-7; 8 bases map to TRBD1. This CDR3 spans 14 amino acids. The trim removed 5 bases at V and 6 bases at J, leaving 9 bases unmatched. The DNA of the CDR3 is TGTGCCAGCAGTCGGACAGGGTCAGACGGCGAGCAGTACTTC. Translated, it gives CASSRTGSDGEQYF.

The chain combines TRBV18 with TRBJ1-4; 10 bases align to TRBD1. The CDR3 covers 14 residues. With 4 bases clipped from V and 7 bases from J, the junction kept 3 bases outside the gene matches. CDR1 and CDR2 from the germline V gene are KGHSH and LQKENI. The CDR3 region has the DNA TGTGCCAGCTCACGACAGGGGGCCTCTGAAAAACTGTTTTTT. This gives the protein CASSRQGASEKLFF.

This clonotype was counted at least ten times. V usage is TRBV12-3 or TRBV12-4 and J usage is TRBJ1-1; TRBD1 might be the D (5 bases). Trimming stripped 6 bases from V and 4 bases from J, with 12 bases between. The CDR3 consists of 13 residues. The CDR3 is CASRSQGSTEAFF. As DNA, the CDR3 is TGTGCCAGCAGATCCCAGGGATCCACTGAAGCTTTCTTT.

The CDR3 loop reads CATSRNGQGAEAFF. DNA for the CDR3: TGTGCCACCAGCAGAAACGGACAGGGCGCTGAAGCTTTCTTT. The V call is TRBV15, the J call TRBJ1-1; 8 positions agree with TRBD1. The length of the CDR3 is 14 residues. Germline V gene sequence: CDR1 LNHNV, CDR2 YYDKDF (reference sequence). V lost 2 bases, J lost 6 bases, and 5 bases stayed unmatched.

This clonotype was seen many times. This sequence joins TRBV2 and TRBJ2-1; D may be TRBD1 (7 bases). V was trimmed by 3 bases and J by 15 bases, leaving 15 bases between them. This CDR3 spans 12 amino acids. CDR1 SNHLY and CDR2 FYNNEI come from the germline V gene. For the CDR3, the DNA is TGTGCCAGCAGTGATTATATTCAGGGGGGGTTCTTC. Protein sequence: CASSDYIQGGFF.